The 16 T cell receptor beta chains listed next were all sequenced from one sample in a study of response to subunit inactivated influenza vaccine. TCRdb analysed the RT-PCR reads with MiXCR anew, one entry per CDR3 protein. The table has about 500,000 distinct CDR3 sequences, approximately 15% seen once; the top ten hold approximately 3%. Here the sequenced sample was CD4+ T cells sorted from PBMCs, taken roughly 24 months after vaccination. The receptors shown here come from a man aged 45 to 75 who received an inactivated influenza vaccine.

This clonotype was seen once. The V and J genes are TRBV28 and TRBJ2-6; possibly TRBD1 for D (8 bases). This CDR3 spans 19 amino acids. Germline CDR1 is MDHEN and CDR2 is SYDVKM. Deletions cut 7 bases from V and 1 base from J, with 23 bases between. CDR3 loop: CASTNGQGLWESGANVLTF. CDR3 DNA sequence: TGTGCCAGCACCAACGGACAGGGACTATGGGAGTCTGGGGCCAACGTCCTGACTTTC.

The chain is built from TRBV3-1 and TRBJ2-7; D remains ambiguous. This CDR3 spans 15 amino acids. Trimming removed 1 base at V and 2 bases at J, with 12 bases between. Germline V gene data show CDR1 as LGHDT and CDR2 as YNNKEL (reference sequence). CDR3 DNA: TGTGCCAGCAGCCAAGCCACCGCCGGCCCCTACGAGCAGTACTTC. Amino acids: CASSQATAGPYEQYF.

In this sample, this clonotype turned up a few times. This rearrangement joins TRBV4-2 to TRBJ2-6; D not certain. The V gene's germline CDR1 is LGHNA and CDR2 YNFKEQ. The CDR3 spans 17 residues. The V end was cut by 2 bases, the J end by 0 bases, with 11 bases between. CDR3 amino acids: CASSQTGPSSGANVLTF. The CDR3 coding sequence is TGTGCCAGCAGCCAAACCGGACCGAGCTCTGGGGCCAACGTCCTGACTTTC.

The V call is TRBV27, the J call TRBJ1-1, with 7 bases fitting TRBD1. J gave up 7 bases and V 8 bases, and 10 bases lay outside the gene matches. Germline loops: CDR1 MNHEY, CDR2 SMNVEV (reference sequence). CDR3 length equals 13 residues. In DNA form, the CDR3 reads TGTGCCAGCCGTGAGCAGGGGGTGGGTGAAGCTTTCTTT. Its translation: CASREQGVGEAFF.

The sample holds a few counts of this clonotype. The chain links TRBV11-2 to TRBJ2-1; 8 positions agree with TRBD2. V trimming: 5 bases; J trimming: 1 base; junction bases outside the gene matches: 4. Germline V gene data show CDR1 as SGHAT and CDR2 as FQNNGV. The CDR3 contains 15 residues. CDR3 region: CASSRAGASYNEQFF. The CDR3 nucleotides are TGTGCCAGCAGCCGAGCGGGGGCGTCCTACAATGAGCAGTTCTTC.

In this sample, this clonotype turned up a few times. V and J are TRBV20-1 and TRBJ2-3; D is tentatively TRBD1 or TRBD2 (6 bases each). V was clipped by 4 bases and J by 5 bases, with 16 bases between them. The CDR3 runs 14 residues. The germline V gene has CDR1 DFQATT and CDR2 SNEGSKA (reference sequence). CDR3 DNA sequence: TGCAGTGCTAAATCGGGGGCCGGGCGAGATACGCAGTATTTT. Translated, it gives CSAKSGAGRDTQYF.

There are many counts of this clonotype. The chain combines TRBV6-5 with TRBJ1-6, with 10 bases identical to TRBD1. CDR3 length: 16 amino acids. Trimming took 2 bases from V and 9 from J; bases not matched to a gene: 7. CDR1 is MNHEY, CDR2 SVGAGI, per germline. The CDR3 DNA sequence: TGTGCCAGCAGTTACCCAGGGACAGGGGCTCCTTCACCCCTCCACTTT. It yields the protein CASSYPGTGAPSPLHF.

This clonotype was observed a few times. The rearrangement uses TRBV28 and TRBJ2-7; 9 bases fit TRBD1. The CDR3 sequence is 15 residues long. V lost 1 base and J lost 11; bases outside the gene matches: 12. Germline V gives CDR1 MDHEN, CDR2 SYDVKM. CDR3 amino acids: CASSLSDRGMPLEYF. CDR3 sequence (DNA): TGTGCCAGCAGTTTATCAGACAGGGGGATGCCACTAGAGTACTTC.

This clonotype was seen only a few times. This chain links TRBV4-2 with TRBJ1-1; 8 nucleotides line up with TRBD1. The CDR3 is made up of 15 amino acids. Germline loops: CDR1 LGHNA, CDR2 YNFKEQ. With 0 bases clipped from V and 3 bases from J, the junction kept 3 bases outside the gene matches. The DNA of the CDR3 is TGTGCCAGCAGCCAAGAGAGGACAGGGCACACTGAAGCTTTCTTT. Translation: CASSQERTGHTEAFF.

This clonotype was seen more than once but under ten times. V gene TRBV19 combines with J gene TRBJ1-1; D is ambiguous. The germline V and J ends were trimmed by 2 bases and 2 bases, with 6 bases remaining between them. The germline gives CDR1 LNHDA, CDR2 SQIVND (reference sequence). The CDR3 sequence is 13 residues long. CDR3 nucleotide sequence: TGTGCCAGTAGTATACTGGCAAACACTGAAGCTTTCTTT. Protein product: CASSILANTEAFF. Supplemented by reference TRBV19 and TRBJ1-1, the full variable domain reads DGGITQSPKYLFRKEGQNVTLSCEQNLNHDAMYWYRQDPGQGLRLIYYSQIVNDFQKGDIAEGYSVSREKKESFPLTVTSAQKNPTAFYLCASSILANTEAFFGQGTRLTVV.

The table lists this clonotype with many counts. The genes are TRBV7-9 and TRBJ1-1, with D hard to call. The V gene's germline CDR1 is SEHNR and CDR2 FQNEAQ (reference sequence). Trimming removed 4 bases at V and 10 bases at J, with 16 bases between. The CDR3 sequence is 13 residues long. CDR3: CASSSPVAGAAFF. DNA for the CDR3: TGTGCCAGCAGCTCCCCGGTTGCCGGCGCAGCTTTCTTT.

This clonotype was recorded at least ten times. V and J are TRBV7-2 and TRBJ2-2; TRBD2 matches 10 bases. Germline V gene lookup returns CDR1 SGHTA and CDR2 FQGNSA. V lost 0 bases to trimming and J lost 5 bases; unmatched junction nucleotides: 6. The CDR3 spans 17 residues. The CDR3 bases are TGTGCCAGCAGCTTAGCAAGGTGGACTAGCGGAACCGGGGAGCTGTTTTTT. Residues: CASSLARWTSGTGELFF.

The sample holds a few counts of this clonotype. The J gene is TRBJ2-1, the V gene TRBV19; 7 nucleotides agree with TRBD1. Germline lookup yields CDR1 LNHDA and CDR2 SQIVND (reference sequence). This CDR3 is 11 amino acids long. V trimming: 7 bases; J trimming: 11 bases; junction bases outside the gene matches: 5. The CDR3 DNA reads TGTGCCAGTACCGACAGGGTGAAGCAGTTCTTC. Translated: CASTDRVKQFF.

V and J are TRBV3-1 and TRBJ1-1, with TRBD1 as a possible D gene (5 bases). Germline-derived CDR1 and CDR2 are LGHDT and YNNKEL (reference sequence). This CDR3 has 12 residues. Trimming stripped 5 bases from V and 11 bases from J, with 15 bases between. The CDR3 nucleotides read TGTGCCAGCAGCAAGGAGGCAGGGTCGGCTTTCTTT. Encoded protein: CASSKEAGSAFF.

The chain couples TRBV7-9 to TRBJ1-1; no clear D gene. The ends were cut back, 5 bases at V and 3 bases at J, with 16 bases in the middle. Germline V gene data show CDR1 as SEHNR and CDR2 as FQNEAQ (reference sequence). There are 15 residues in the CDR3. This chain's CDR3 is CASSPRDYSYTEAFF. CDR3 DNA sequence: TGTGCCAGCAGCCCCCGCGATTACTCCTACACTGAAGCTTTCTTT.

This rearrangement joins TRBV7-2 to TRBJ2-7, with 7 bases lining up with TRBD2. Losses at the gene ends were 4 bases for V and 2 bases for J; bases not matched to a gene: 5. The CDR3 spans 14 residues. Germline values: CDR1 SGHTA, CDR2 FQGNSA. The DNA of the CDR3 is TGTGCCAGCAGCTCGGCGGGAGCAACCTACGAGCAGTACTTC. Translation: CASSSAGATYEQYF.